The 21 T cell receptor beta chains presented below share a single source sample, sequenced in a study of patients and donors after allogeneic stem cell transplantation. TCRdb processed the RT-PCR reads anew with MiXCR; each CDR3 protein has one entry. The sample contains fewer than 500,000 distinct CDR3 sequences, roughly 17% of which appear only once. Sequences were obtained from blood, either unsorted or a sorted T cell fraction (not recorded which). Every receptor here comes from a human donor who was either an allogeneic HSCT recipient or a stem cell or donor lymphocyte infusion donor (not recorded which). It is not recorded whose cells these are; they may come from a transplant donor.

The CDR3: CASSPYRVDEQFF. CDR3 coding DNA: TGTGCCAGCAGTCCGTACAGGGTTGATGAGCAGTTCTTC. The chain uses TRBV12-3 or TRBV12-4 and TRBJ2-1; D possibly corresponds to TRBD1 (6 bases). CDR3 length: 13 amino acids. Trimming removed 5 bases at V and 8 bases at J, with 13 bases between.

This clonotype has ten or more counts. The J gene is TRBJ2-7, the V gene TRBV6-1; tentative D call: TRBD1 (5 bases). CDR1 MNHNS and CDR2 SASEGT come from the germline V gene. The CDR3 extends over 15 amino acids. V lost 7 bases and J lost 0, with 16 bases in between. The CDR3 nucleotides read TGTGCCAGCAAGCGTAACCAGGACACCTCCTACGAGCAGTACTTC. Translating gives CASKRNQDTSYEQYF.

V usage is TRBV18 and J usage is TRBJ2-2; no clear D. V lost 3 bases, J lost 4 bases, and 3 bases lay in between. The CDR3 loop spans 12 amino acids. The germline V gene has CDR1 KGHSH and CDR2 LQKENI. This CDR3 is CASSPSTGELFF. CDR3 bases: TGTGCCAGCTCACCGAGCACCGGGGAGCTGTTTTTT.

This clonotype was detected only a few times. The V and J genes are TRBV2 and TRBJ2-5; D might be TRBD2 (7 bases). Germline lookup yields CDR1 SNHLY and CDR2 FYNNEI. Trimming stripped 7 bases from V and 1 base from J, with 16 bases between. This CDR3 is built from 15 residues. CDR3 sequence reads: CASTKGGLVQETQYF. The CDR3 coding sequence is TGTGCCAGCACCAAGGGGGGGTTGGTCCAAGAGACCCAGTACTTC.

The CDR3 sequence is CSARGVQGVGSPLHF. DNA for the CDR3: TGCAGTGCTAGAGGGGTTCAGGGAGTGGGTTCACCCCTCCACTTT. The chain carries TRBV20-1 and TRBJ1-6; TRBD1 is a possible D gene (5 bases). Between the trimmed V and J ends, which lost 1 base and 9 bases, there was a span of 16 bases. The CDR3 is made up of 15 amino acids. Germline values: CDR1 DFQATT, CDR2 SNEGSKA (reference sequence).

The table lists this clonotype with a few counts. The CDR3 DNA follows: TGTGCCAGCAGTGATAGACTAGCGGGAGATATATTCCCCTACAATGAGCAGTTCTTC. Amino acids: CASSDRLAGDIFPYNEQFF. The rearrangement uses TRBV2 and TRBJ2-1, with 12 bases fitting TRBD2. V trimming: 3 bases; J trimming: 2 bases; junction bases outside the gene matches: 11. CDR3 length: 19 residues. CDR1 SNHLY and CDR2 FYNNEI come from the germline V gene.

This clonotype came up a few times. This chain connects TRBV20-1 to TRBJ1-1; no definite D call. V was clipped by 0 bases and J by 1 base, with 18 bases between them. Germline CDR1 reads DFQATT; CDR2 reads SNEGSKA (reference sequence). The CDR3 covers 17 residues. The CDR3 spells CSARDFSGFQTNTEAFF. The CDR3 nucleotides are TGCAGTGCTAGAGATTTTTCAGGATTTCAAACGAACACTGAAGCTTTCTTT.

This clonotype has only a few counts. The rearrangement joins TRBV7-9 to TRBJ2-2, with D possibly TRBD1 on 6 matching bases. Trimming took 7 bases from V and 3 from J, leaving 18 bases between them. Germline lookup yields CDR1 SEHNR and CDR2 FQNEAQ (reference sequence). The CDR3 extends over 16 amino acids. CDR3 protein: CASMARQGMDTGELFF. CDR3 nucleotides: TGTGCCAGCATGGCTCGGCAGGGGATGGACACCGGGGAGCTGTTTTTT. Looking up the rest from reference TRBV7-9 and TRBJ2-2 gives the full variable domain: DTGVSQNPRHKITKRGQNVTFRCDPISEHNRLYWYRQTLGQGPEFLTYFQNEAQLEKSRLLSDRFSAERPKGSFSTLEIQRTEQGDSAMYLCASMARQGMDTGELFFGEGSRLTVL.

In its sample, this clonotype was seen many times. J is TRBJ2-1 and V is TRBV29-1; 7 nucleotides align to TRBD2. Trimming removed 4 bases from V and 5 bases from J; junction bases left unmatched: 8. The length of the CDR3 is 14 residues. Germline values: CDR1 SQVTM, CDR2 ANQGSEA. CDR3 DNA: TGCAGCGTTGGAAGGCGGCTAGCGGACAATGAGCAGTTCTTC. The encoded protein is CSVGRRLADNEQFF.

This clonotype was observed a few times. The gene calls are TRBV7-8 and TRBJ1-2; 10 bases align to TRBD1. The length of the CDR3 is 15 residues. CDR1 and CDR2 (germline): SGHVS, FQNEAQ. Trimming removed 2 bases from V and 6 bases from J; junction bases left unmatched: 6. CDR3 DNA sequence: TGTGCCAGCAGCTTACCGACAGGGGGCGCTCATGGCTACACCTTC. It is translated as CASSLPTGGAHGYTF.

This chain uses TRBV6-1 with TRBJ1-1; possibly TRBD1 for D (5 bases). Between the trimmed V and J ends, which lost 2 bases and 7 bases, there was a span of 20 bases. The germline CDR1 and CDR2 sequences are MNHNS and SASEGT. CDR3 size: 16 residues. The CDR3 nucleotides are TGTGCCAGCAGTGAATTGGGACCGCCGGTAACTGTTGAAGCTTTCTTT. Its protein is CASSELGPPVTVEAFF.

This clonotype was recorded a few times. The chain is built from TRBV12-3 or TRBV12-4 and TRBJ2-7; possible D gene TRBD2, 5 bases. V was clipped by 3 bases and J by 5 bases, with 8 bases between them. CDR3 length: 12 amino acids. CDR3 coding DNA: TGTGCCAGCAGTTTTCGAGGGAACGAGCAGTACTTC. Its protein is CASSFRGNEQYF.

In this sample, this clonotype turned up a few times. The J gene is TRBJ2-1, the V gene TRBV29-1, with 10 positions matching TRBD2. The V segment lost 5 bases and the J segment 4 bases; nucleotides outside the gene matches: 8. The germline CDR1 and CDR2 sequences are SQVTM and ANQGSEA. This CDR3 is built from 15 residues. CDR3 sequence: CSVPLGLADYNEQFF. In nucleotides, the CDR3 is TGCAGCGTTCCTCTCGGACTAGCGGATTACAATGAGCAGTTCTTC.

The gene calls are TRBV5-1 and TRBJ2-1; 7 nucleotides match TRBD2. The junction had 10 bases not matched to a gene; V was cut back by 2 bases and J by 2 bases. The V gene's germline CDR1 is SGHRS and CDR2 YFSETQ. The length of the CDR3 is 17 residues. Here the CDR3 DNA reads TGCGCCAGCAGCTTTTGGCATATCAGCGGGGCCTACAATGAGCAGTTCTTC. Amino acid sequence: CASSFWHISGAYNEQFF.

CDR3 in DNA: TGTGCCAGCAACCTAAAACAGCTATCAAATTCACCCCTCCACTTT. Encoded protein: CASNLKQLSNSPLHF. This sequence joins TRBV6-1 and TRBJ1-6; unclear D gene. The CDR3 has 15 amino acids. V was trimmed by 7 bases and J by 7 bases, leaving 17 bases between them. CDR1 and CDR2 from the germline V gene are MNHNS and SASEGT.

This chain connects TRBV12-3 or TRBV12-4 to TRBJ1-4; tentatively, D is TRBD1 (6 bases). This CDR3 contains 15 residues. Between the trimmed V and J ends, which lost 5 bases and 8 bases, there was a span of 18 bases. The CDR3 loop reads CASSPQGSPREKLFF. CDR3 bases: TGTGCCAGCAGTCCCCAGGGGTCCCCCAGGGAAAAACTGTTTTTT.

This clonotype was seen only a few times. The genes are TRBV12-3 or TRBV12-4 and TRBJ1-5; the match to TRBD1 covers 8 bases. The CDR3 runs 15 residues. Trimming cost V 6 bases and J 2 bases; bases outside gene matches: 6. The DNA for the CDR3 is TGTGCCAGCAGGCGGACAGGGTCTGGCAATCAGCCCCAGCATTTT. Amino acids: CASRRTGSGNQPQHF.

CDR3 region: CSALRGEDQPQHF. The CDR3 nucleotides read TGCAGTGCGCTTCGAGGGGAGGATCAGCCCCAGCATTTT. V usage is TRBV20-1 and J usage is TRBJ1-5, with a weak D call TRBD1 (5 bases). V lost 6 bases and J 5 bases, leaving 14 bases between the germline ends. From germline, CDR1 is DFQATT and CDR2 SNEGSKA (reference sequence). The CDR3 is made up of 13 amino acids.

This rearrangement joins TRBV29-1 to TRBJ2-1; 8 bases fit TRBD1. The CDR3 has 15 amino acids. With 3 bases clipped from V and 9 bases from J, the junction kept 13 bases outside the gene matches. Per the germline V gene, CDR1 is SQVTM and CDR2 is ANQGSEA. The DNA for the CDR3 is TGCAGCGTTGATTTGAGGACAGGGCGTGGGGGTGAGCAGTTCTTC. Protein sequence: CSVDLRTGRGGEQFF.

This chain uses TRBV7-2 with TRBJ2-3; D might be TRBD2 (7 bases). Per germline, CDR1 SGHTA and CDR2 FQGNSA. V lost 1 base to trimming and J lost 2 bases, with 13 bases between them. The CDR3 is made up of 16 amino acids. The CDR3 reads CASSLGAGALTDTQYF. The CDR3 DNA reads as TGTGCCAGCAGCTTAGGTGCGGGGGCTCTCACAGATACGCAGTATTTT.

This clonotype was counted ten times or more. The chain joins TRBV7-2 to TRBJ1-2; D unresolved. Germline V CDR1 and CDR2: SGHTA, FQGNSA. V was clipped by 2 bases and J by 0 bases, with 13 bases between them. This CDR3 contains 16 residues. The CDR3 loop reads CASSLTSGVSNYGYTF. CDR3 DNA: TGTGCCAGCAGCTTAACCAGTGGAGTTTCTAACTATGGCTACACCTTC. The variable domain in full, with the rest retrieved from reference TRBV7-2 and TRBJ1-2, is GAGVSQSPSNKVTEKGKDVELRCDPISGHTALYWYRQSLGQGLEFLIYFQGNSAPDKSGLPSDRFSAERTGGSVSTLTIQRTQQEDSAVYLCASSLTSGVSNYGYTFGSGTRLTVV.